Shown below are 30 T cell receptor beta chains from a single sample sequenced in a study of blood T cell repertoires in COVID-19. Only in-frame clones appear in the TCRdb table, and some are missing; sequencing was by immunoSEQ multiplex PCR. The sample lists about 260,000 clones; 84% were seen once. Sequencing was performed on peripheral blood. These receptor sequences come from a man in his fifties or sixties with acute or convalescent COVID-19.

The chain recombines TRBV7-9 with TRBJ1-2, with no clear D. V shed 5 bases and J shed 5 bases, with 9 bases lying between them. The CDR3 sequence is 12 residues long. Germline CDR1 and CDR2: SEHNR and FQNEAQ (reference sequence). The CDR3 DNA is TGTGCCAGCAGCGAAGGAGATTATGGCTACACCTTC. It translates to CASSEGDYGYTF.

The V gene is TRBV18, the J gene TRBJ1-3; no clear D. The CDR3 runs to 14 residues. V was pared by 3 bases and J by 1 base, with 7 bases between. Germline-derived CDR1 and CDR2 are KGHSH and LQKENI. CDR3 region: CASSPGASGNTIYF. The CDR3 nucleotides read TGTGCCAGCTCACCGGGAGCATCTGGAAACACCATATATTTT.

This clone was seen once. The J gene is TRBJ2-7, the V gene TRBV19; 13 nucleotides agree with TRBD2. The CDR3 spans 15 residues. Trimming at V came to 9 bases and at J to 3 bases, leaving 8 bases not matched to a gene. Per the germline V gene, CDR1 is LNHDA and CDR2 is SQIVND (reference sequence). In DNA, the CDR3 is TGTGCCAGCCAGACTAGCGGGGGGACAGGCTACGAGCAGTACTTC. Translated: CASQTSGGTGYEQYF.

V gene TRBV4-1 combines with J gene TRBJ2-4; D unresolved. The CDR3 sequence is 13 residues long. V lost 11 bases to trimming and J lost 1 base, with 12 bases between them. Germline-derived CDR1 and CDR2 are MGHRA and YSYEKL. The CDR3 reads CAARSPAKNIQYF. The DNA for the CDR3 is TGCGCCGCGAGGTCCCCCGCCAAAAACATTCAGTACTTC.

The V gene is TRBV18, the J gene TRBJ2-1, with unresolved D. V lost 2 bases to trimming and J lost 3 bases, with 8 bases between them. There are 14 residues in the CDR3. Germline V lookup: CDR1 KGHSH, CDR2 LQKENI. CDR3 region: CASSPTADYNEQFF. CDR3 nucleotide sequence: TGTGCCAGCTCACCAACCGCGGACTACAATGAGCAGTTCTTC. The whole variable domain, remainder taken from reference TRBV18 and TRBJ2-1, is NAGVMQNPRHLVRRRGQEARLRCSPMKGHSHVYWYRQLPEEGLKFMVYLQKENIIDESGMPKERFSAEFPKEGPSILRIQQVVRGDSAAYFCASSPTADYNEQFFGPGTRLTVL.

This clone was detected only a few times. The V call is TRBV28, the J call TRBJ2-2; 14 bases align to TRBD2. The germline V gene has CDR1 MDHEN and CDR2 SYDVKM. V lost 1 base and J lost 5; bases outside the gene matches: 6. This CDR3 contains 18 residues. CDR3 protein: CASSLLGLAGVGTGELFF. CDR3 coding DNA: TGTGCCAGCAGTTTATTGGGACTAGCGGGAGTGGGTACCGGGGAGCTGTTTTTT.

This chain joins TRBV15 and TRBJ2-2; TRBD2 aligns across 9 bases. With 4 bases clipped from V and 2 bases from J, the junction kept 8 bases outside the gene matches. Germline CDR1 reads LNHNV; CDR2 reads YYDKDF (reference sequence). This CDR3 has 17 residues. Here the CDR3 DNA reads TGTGCCACCAGCAACACTTTGACTAGCGGAAACACCGGGGAGCTGTTTTTT. This sequence encodes CATSNTLTSGNTGELFF.

This clone was picked up a small number of times. V is TRBV19 and J is TRBJ2-2; 9 bases are shared with TRBD2. Per the germline V gene, CDR1 is LNHDA and CDR2 is SQIVND (reference sequence). The CDR3 consists of 15 residues. The V gene end was trimmed by 5 bases and the J gene end by 5 bases; junction bases not matched to a gene: 6. In DNA, the CDR3 is TGTGCCAGTAGTGCGACTAGCGGAGCGACCGGGGAGCTGTTTTTT. Amino acid sequence: CASSATSGATGELFF.

The rearrangement links TRBV7-3 to TRBJ2-1; 9 positions match TRBD2. There are 15 residues in the CDR3. V lost 5 bases and J lost 7; bases outside the gene matches: 9. CDR1 SGHTA and CDR2 FQGTGA come from the germline V gene. CDR3 nucleotide sequence: TGTGCCAGCAGCGTTAGCGGGGGCCACGCGAATGAGCAGTTCTTC. This sequence encodes CASSVSGGHANEQFF.

The rearrangement uses TRBV10-2 and TRBJ1-5, with unresolved D. Germline CDR1 and CDR2: WSHSY and SAAADI. Trimming left V 0 bases short and J 6 bases short, with 12 bases between. The CDR3 covers 15 residues. CDR3 sequence: CASSESTGYSQPQHF. CDR3 in DNA: TGCGCCAGCAGTGAGTCGACGGGGTACAGTCAGCCCCAGCATTTT.

The rearrangement uses TRBV5-1 and TRBJ1-2, with TRBD1 as a possible D gene (6 bases). The CDR3 has 15 amino acids. Germline values: CDR1 SGHRS, CDR2 YFSETQ. Trimming removed 3 bases from V and 8 bases from J, with 20 bases in between. The DNA for the CDR3 is TGCGCCAGCAGCTCTCGAGGGGGGGACCTCGGCGGCTACACCTTC. It specifies CASSSRGGDLGGYTF.

The chain employs TRBV12-3 or TRBV12-4 and TRBJ1-2; D perhaps matches TRBD1 (5 bases). The CDR3 covers 13 residues. The V gene lost 4 bases and the J gene lost 5 bases, with 11 bases spanning the gap. The DNA of the CDR3 is TGTGCCAGCAGTTCCCCAGGGAGGTATGGCTACACCTTC. As protein: CASSSPGRYGYTF.

V usage is TRBV6-5 and J usage is TRBJ1-1, with 8 bases identical to TRBD1. The J segment lost 0 bases and the V segment lost 8 bases, leaving 8 bases of the junction unmatched. The CDR3 contains 15 residues. Germline assignment: CDR1 MNHEY and CDR2 SVGAGI. CDR3 in amino acids: CASSKQGALNTEAFF. CDR3 in DNA: TGTGCCAGCTCAAAGCAGGGGGCGCTGAACACTGAAGCTTTCTTT.

This clone came up once. CDR3: CASSPLPDTQYF. In DNA form, the CDR3 reads TGTGCCAGCAGCCCACTACCAGATACGCAGTATTTT. The gene calls are TRBV6-5 and TRBJ2-3; D is undetermined. CDR3 length equals 12 residues. Trimming left V 6 bases short and J 4 bases short, with 8 bases between. CDR1 and CDR2 (germline): MNHEY, SVGAGI.

V usage is TRBV5-1 and J usage is TRBJ2-5; TRBD2 matches 16 bases. Germline CDR1 SGHRS, CDR2 YFSETQ. The CDR3 spans 19 residues. V was clipped by 1 base and J by 1 base; unmatched bases: 7. For the CDR3, the DNA is TGCGCCAGCAGCTTGACCGGGACTAGCGGGGGGGCCCCCCAAGAGACCCAGTACTTC. Translated, it gives CASSLTGTSGGAPQETQYF.

This CDR3 reads CASSLFGSDLADTQYF. DNA of the CDR3: TGTGCCAGCAGCTTGTTTGGTAGTGATCTGGCAGATACGCAGTATTTT. V and J are TRBV5-4 and TRBJ2-3, with no clear D. V lost 1 base to trimming and J lost 4 bases, with 16 bases between them. The CDR3 is made up of 16 amino acids. Germline values: CDR1 SGHNT, CDR2 YYREEE (reference sequence).

The gene calls are TRBV28 and TRBJ1-3; D gene unclear. This CDR3 is 11 amino acids long. V was shortened by 7 bases and J by 3 bases, with 4 bases between the two germline ends. Germline V lookup: CDR1 MDHEN, CDR2 SYDVKM. Here the CDR3 DNA reads TGTGCCAGCACCTTTGGAAACACCATATATTTT. This sequence encodes CASTFGNTIYF.

This clone was seen a few times. The rearrangement links TRBV11-1 to TRBJ2-3; 13 nucleotides agree with TRBD2. The CDR3 sequence is 16 residues long. From germline, CDR1 is SGHAT and CDR2 FQDESV (reference sequence). With V trimmed by 3 bases and J by 5 bases, 5 bases remained unmatched. CDR3 protein: CASSFGLAGAGDTQYF. The CDR3 DNA follows: TGTGCCAGCAGCTTTGGACTAGCGGGAGCCGGAGATACGCAGTATTTT.

The chain has TRBV11-2 and TRBJ2-3; TRBD2 matches at 9 bases. The CDR3 is made up of 16 amino acids. V lost 2 bases and J lost 5; bases outside the gene matches: 8. From germline, CDR1 is SGHAT and CDR2 FQNNGV. CDR3 nucleotide sequence: TGTGCCAGCAGCTTACTCGCGGGGGGGCCGATAGATACGCAGTATTTT. This translates into CASSLLAGGPIDTQYF.

In this sample, this clone turned up once. The CDR3 nucleotides read TGTGCCAGCAGTGAAGTTAACAGGGGTTTCTCCTATAATTCACCCCTCCACTTT. It encodes CASSEVNRGFSYNSPLHF. The V and J genes are TRBV6-1 and TRBJ1-6; TRBD1 agrees at 7 bases. The germline CDR1 and CDR2 sequences are MNHNS and SASEGT. CDR3 length: 18 amino acids. V trimming: 1 base; J trimming: 0 bases; junction bases outside the gene matches: 6.

The V call is TRBV5-1, the J call TRBJ1-1; unclear D gene. V was clipped by 0 bases and J by 2 bases, with 8 bases between them. The CDR3 is 14 amino acids. Germline lookup yields CDR1 SGHRS and CDR2 YFSETQ. CDR3 sequence (DNA): TGCGCCAGCAGCTTGGAGTGGCTTAACACTGAAGCTTTCTTT. Its protein product is CASSLEWLNTEAFF.

The V and J genes are TRBV6-4 and TRBJ2-1; TRBD2 matches 10 bases. Looked up from germline, CDR1 is MRHNA and CDR2 is SNTAGT. The CDR3 is 16 amino acids. V was clipped by 2 bases and J by 7 bases; unmatched bases: 8. The CDR3 loop reads CASSDPGTSDINEQFF. CDR3 bases: TGTGCCAGCAGTGACCCCGGGACTAGCGACATAAATGAGCAGTTCTTC.

The CDR3 nucleotides are TGTGCCTGGTCCCCGGGAGCCTTTTACGAGCAGTACTTC. This codes for CAWSPGAFYEQYF. The chain links TRBV30 to TRBJ2-7, with D tentatively TRBD2 (6 bases). Germline CDR1 reads GTSNPN; CDR2 reads SVGIG (reference sequence). V lost 5 bases and J 4 bases, leaving 15 bases between the germline ends. The length of the CDR3 is 13 residues.

The chain recombines TRBV2 with TRBJ2-1; D is unresolved. Germline V gene lookup returns CDR1 SNHLY and CDR2 FYNNEI. This CDR3 is 14 amino acids long. The germline V and J ends were trimmed by 5 bases and 7 bases, with 15 bases remaining between them. The CDR3 nucleotides are TGTGCCAGCAGTCTGAATGGAGCCGTAAATGAGCAGTTCTTC. Translated, it gives CASSLNGAVNEQFF.

The rearrangement joins TRBV19 to TRBJ1-1; D not certain. The CDR3 totals 11 residues. Germline lookup yields CDR1 LNHDA and CDR2 SQIVND (reference sequence). With 3 bases removed from V and 11 bases from J, the gap between germline ends came to 10 bases. The CDR3 coding sequence is TGTGCCAGTAGTATCGGGTTTCGGGCTTTCTTT. Residues: CASSIGFRAFF.

This chain joins TRBV30 and TRBJ1-1; the D is unclear. Germline assignment: CDR1 GTSNPN and CDR2 SVGIG (reference sequence). The V end lost 3 bases, the J end lost 6 bases, and 8 bases lay between the germline ends. The CDR3 runs 11 residues. The CDR3 protein is CAWSGDAEAFF. The CDR3 nucleotides are TGTGCCTGGAGCGGGGATGCTGAAGCTTTCTTT.

The V gene is TRBV27, the J gene TRBJ2-1; 9 bases fit TRBD2. The germline V gene encodes CDR1 MNHEY and CDR2 SMNVEV (reference sequence). The CDR3 loop spans 17 amino acids. J was trimmed by 3 bases and V by 3 bases; bases with no gene match: 9. The CDR3 DNA is TGTGCCAGCAGTTTTCACCCAGGAGCGGGGGGCTACAATGAGCAGTTCTTC. Protein product: CASSFHPGAGGYNEQFF.

The chain couples TRBV20-1 to TRBJ2-4; 9 bases map to TRBD2. V dropped 3 bases and J dropped 0; count of bases not matched to a gene: 9. The CDR3 is made up of 17 amino acids. Germline values: CDR1 DFQATT, CDR2 SNEGSKA (reference sequence). The CDR3 protein is CSASNLAGTLAKNIQYF. Here the CDR3 DNA reads TGCAGTGCTAGTAACCTAGCGGGAACACTAGCCAAAAACATTCAGTACTTC.

The chain uses TRBV19 and TRBJ1-2; a possible D gene is TRBD1 (6 bases). Germline CDR1 reads LNHDA; CDR2 reads SQIVND (reference sequence). Trimming took off 7 bases at V and 1 base at J, with 16 bases between the two ends. The CDR3 sequence is 15 residues long. CDR3 amino acids: CASTGNHRVNYGYTF. CDR3 in DNA: TGTGCCAGTACCGGGAACCACAGGGTTAACTATGGCTACACCTTC. Filled out from reference TRBV19 and TRBJ1-2, the complete variable domain reads DGGITQSPKYLFRKEGQNVTLSCEQNLNHDAMYWYRQDPGQGLRLIYYSQIVNDFQKGDIAEGYSVSREKKESFPLTVTSAQKNPTAFYLCASTGNHRVNYGYTFGSGTRLTVV.

In regard to this clone: In the same sample, other DNA sequences code for this CDR3. CDR3 bases: TGTGCCTGGAGGCAGGGGCGGAACACTGAAGCTTTCTTT. It translates to CAWRQGRNTEAFF. This chain uses TRBV30 with TRBJ1-1; the D gene is possibly TRBD1 (6 bases). Germline-derived CDR1 and CDR2 are GTSNPN and SVGIG (reference sequence). Trimming removed 3 bases at V and 1 base at J, with 9 bases between. CDR3 length: 13 amino acids. Combining the CDR3 with reference TRBV30 and TRBJ1-1 gives the whole variable domain SQTIHQWPATLVQPVGSPLSLECTVEGTSNPNLYWYRQAAGRGLQLLFYSVGIGQISSEVPQNLSASRPQDRQFILSSKKLLLSDSGFYLCAWRQGRNTEAFFGQGTRLTVV.